This TCR beta chain was captured by sequencing in a study of radiation and T cells in renal cell carcinoma. Sequenced by immunoSEQ multiplex PCR; TCRdb stores in-frame clones only, minus some. The sample includes around 15,000 clones, 64% of them seen just once. This clone was seen just once. Its antigen is as yet unknown. The junction departs from the called germline gene at one end, perhaps through a read error. CDR1 is SGHRS, CDR2 YFSETQ, per germline. This CDR3 contains 14 residues. Specified treatment: 15 Gy SBRT to primary tumor, nephrectomy 4 weeks later. Nephrectomy followed 15 Gy stereotactic body radiation by 4 weeks. Study-wide points: Tumor samples were small regions of around 1 g. Dominant CDR3 motifs were more common in irradiated tumors than controls. Compared with controls, irradiated tumors showed greater TCR clonality.

The TCR sequence derives from a woman in her 70s with renal cell carcinoma. Sequenced here: tumor tissue, sampled from a patient whose treatment included radiotherapy and nephrectomy. The chain joins TRBV5-1 to TRBJ2-7; a weak D match, TRBD2 (6 bases). This CDR3 reads CASSLGGDTYEQYF. CDR3 DNA sequence: TGTGCCAGCAGCTTGGGGGGTGATACCTACGAGCAGTACTTC. Using reference TRBV5-1 and TRBJ2-7 for the parts outside the CDR3, the full variable domain is KAGVTQTPRYLIKTRGQQVTLSCSPISGHRSVSWYQQTPGQGLQFLFEYFSETQRNKGNFPGRFSGRQFSNSRSEMNVSTLELGDSALYLCASSLGGDTYEQYFGPGTRLTVT.